The clone carrying this T cell receptor (beta chain) was recorded once. This sample stems from a study of T cell changes during pregnancy in multiple sclerosis. Data came from immunoSEQ multiplex PCR; TCRdb stores just in-frame clones and leaves some out. The data show under 85,000 clones, with just over 90% seen just once and 0.21% held by the top ten. Germline V gene lookup returns CDR1 SGHRS and CDR2 YFSETQ. The CDR3 loop spans 14 amino acids. With 0 bases clipped from V and 6 bases from J, the junction kept 0 bases outside the gene matches. The chain joins TRBV5-1 to TRBJ2-7; 13 bases are shared with TRBD2. The material was CD4+ T cells from peripheral blood mononuclear cells, obtained before pregnancy. The origin of this receptor is a female donor with multiple sclerosis, enrolled in a pregnancy study. The CDR3 sequence is CASSLGLAGGEQYF. The CDR3 nucleotides are TGCGCCAGCAGCTTGGGACTAGCGGGAGGCGAGCAGTACTTC. Drawing the rest from reference TRBV5-1 and TRBJ2-7, the complete variable domain is KAGVTQTPRYLIKTRGQQVTLSCSPISGHRSVSWYQQTPGQGLQFLFEYFSETQRNKGNFPGRFSGRQFSNSRSEMNVSTLELGDSALYLCASSLGLAGGEQYFGPGTRLTVT.